This paragraph reports one T cell receptor beta chain. In the same sample, other DNA sequences code for this CDR3. With 6 bases removed from V and 2 bases from J, the gap between germline ends came to 4 bases. The CDR3 loop spans 11 amino acids. Germline CDR1 is SGHAT and CDR2 is FQNNGV. Data came from immunoSEQ multiplex PCR; TCRdb stores just in-frame clones and leaves some out. Of approximately 70,000 clones listed, approximately 86% are singletons. At baseline, cycle 4 day 1, and cycle 7 day 1, blood was sampled. This entry comes from a study of OX40 agonist ivuxolimab in advanced cancers. The overall study: It was ivuxolimab, an agonistic anti-OX40 (CD134) antibody, that patients were treated with. The diagnoses of dose-escalation patients were hepatocellular carcinoma, melanoma, renal cell or head and neck cancer.

The TCR originated in an adult with an advanced solid tumor such as melanoma, head and neck, liver or kidney cancer. The chain recombines TRBV11-2 with TRBJ2-5; D gene unclear. Here the sequenced sample was CD4+ or CD8+ T cells sorted from blood, taken in a trial of the OX40 agonist ivuxolimab. CDR3 sequence reads: CASSLQETQYF. In DNA form, the CDR3 reads TGTGCCAGCAGTCTGCAAGAGACCCAGTACTTC.